This TCR beta chain was found in a study of blood T cell repertoires in COVID-19. Study-level information: Sources were T cells, B-cell-depleted T cells, or PBMCs; the material itself was cDNA or gDNA.

This clone was detected only a few times. Ages ranged from about 18 to 89 years, with residence in some 25 US areas. This CDR3 comprises 13 residues. CDR1 and CDR2 from the germline V gene are SGHNT and YENEEA. The V and J ends lost 5 bases and 8 bases, in that order; junction bases with no gene match: 8. In the study's own analysis: By means of reference gene primer amplification, nucleated cell counts were estimated. TCRdb's table, derived via immunoSEQ multiplex PCR, lists solely in-frame clones and lacks some. The DNA was the basis for D and trimming; V, J and clone size are from that table. The sample contains 210,000 or so clones, approximately 80% of which appear only once.

This chain connects TRBV11-3 to TRBJ1-1, with TRBD1 matching 7 bases. This receptor was identified in a man aged 60 to 75 who had recovered from COVID-19. The sample taken for sequencing was PBMCs or T cells enriched from blood (not recorded which). CDR3 sequence reads: CASSPRDSREAFF. The CDR3 DNA is TGTGCCAGCAGCCCCCGGGACAGCCGAGAAGCTTTCTTT.